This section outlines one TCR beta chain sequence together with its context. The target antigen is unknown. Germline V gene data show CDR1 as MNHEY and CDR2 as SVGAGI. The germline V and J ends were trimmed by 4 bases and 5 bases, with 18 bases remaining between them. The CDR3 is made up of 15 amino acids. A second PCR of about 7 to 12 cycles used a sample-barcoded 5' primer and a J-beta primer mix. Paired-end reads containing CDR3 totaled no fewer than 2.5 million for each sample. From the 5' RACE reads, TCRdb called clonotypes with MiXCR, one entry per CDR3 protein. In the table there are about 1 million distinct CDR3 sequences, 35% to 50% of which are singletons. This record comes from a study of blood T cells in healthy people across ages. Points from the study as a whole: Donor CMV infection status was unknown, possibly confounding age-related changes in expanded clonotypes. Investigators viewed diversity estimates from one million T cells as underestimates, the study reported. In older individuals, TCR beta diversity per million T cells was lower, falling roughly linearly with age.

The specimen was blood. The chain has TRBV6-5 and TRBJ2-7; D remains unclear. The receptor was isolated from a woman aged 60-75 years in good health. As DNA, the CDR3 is TGTGCCAGCAGTTCTCGGTCCCGGAGCTTCAACGAGCAGTACTTC. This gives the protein CASSSRSRSFNEQYF.